One and the same sample provided the 32 T cell receptor beta chains below, sequenced in a study of technical replicates of blood from a few donors. TCRdb's copy holds only in-frame clones and misses some; the assay was immunoSEQ multiplex PCR. The sample includes about 85,000 clones, about 94% of them seen just once. Sequenced input: T cells isolated from PBMCs. The receptor set was obtained from a human donor in good health.

This chain connects TRBV30 to TRBJ1-2, with D hard to call. The germline V and J ends were trimmed by 0 bases and 6 bases, with 8 bases remaining between them. CDR1 is GTSNPN and CDR2 is SVGIG in the germline V gene (reference sequence). This CDR3 comprises 12 residues. CDR3 residues: CAWSVRVDGYTF. The CDR3 nucleotides read TGTGCCTGGAGTGTACGGGTCGATGGCTACACCTTC. The full variable domain, in which reference TRBV30 and TRBJ1-2 provide the parts outside the CDR3, is SQTIHQWPATLVQPVGSPLSLECTVEGTSNPNLYWYRQAAGRGLQLLFYSVGIGQISSEVPQNLSASRPQDRQFILSSKKLLLSDSGFYLCAWSVRVDGYTFGSGTRLTVV.

The chain is built from TRBV5-1 and TRBJ1-6; D unclear. V lost 1 base, J lost 6 bases, and 8 bases lay in between. Germline CDR1 is SGHRS and CDR2 is YFSETQ. The CDR3 runs to 14 residues. The DNA of the CDR3 is TGCGCCAGCAGCTTGCTACAGCTTAATTCACCCCTCCACTTT. It translates to CASSLLQLNSPLHF. Full variable domain (outside the CDR3, taken from reference TRBV5-1 and TRBJ1-6): KAGVTQTPRYLIKTRGQQVTLSCSPISGHRSVSWYQQTPGQGLQFLFEYFSETQRNKGNFPGRFSGRQFSNSRSEMNVSTLELGDSALYLCASSLLQLNSPLHFGNGTRLTVT.

The V gene is TRBV5-1, the J gene TRBJ1-2; maybe TRBD1 (6 bases). Germline V gene data show CDR1 as SGHRS and CDR2 as YFSETQ. The CDR3 covers 17 residues. V lost 4 bases and J 7 bases, leaving 26 bases between the germline ends. CDR3 sequence: CASSRPEAAGEGSGYTF. CDR3 bases: TGCGCCAGCAGCAGACCAGAAGCGGCAGGGGAGGGAAGTGGCTACACCTTC.

This chain uses TRBV4-1 with TRBJ1-1, with TRBD1 matching 9 bases. CDR1 is MGHRA and CDR2 is YSYEKL in the germline V gene. The CDR3 runs to 15 residues. J lost 5 bases, V lost 6 bases, and 10 bases had no gene match. CDR3 bases: TGCGCCAGCAGGCCACAGGGGGCTTGGGGGACTGAAGCTTTCTTT. Protein: CASRPQGAWGTEAFF.

V usage is TRBV7-3 and J usage is TRBJ2-3; 7 positions agree with TRBD2. Germline V CDR1 and CDR2: SGHTA, FQGTGA. V lost 4 bases, J lost 5 bases, and 3 bases stayed unmatched. This CDR3 has 13 residues. This CDR3 reads CASSYPGGDTQYF. The CDR3 DNA follows: TGTGCCAGCAGCTATCCGGGGGGAGATACGCAGTATTTT.

V is TRBV18 and J is TRBJ2-2, with D maybe TRBD1 (6 bases). V lost 0 bases and J 5 bases, leaving 13 bases between the germline ends. CDR3 length: 16 amino acids. Germline V gives CDR1 KGHSH, CDR2 LQKENI. CDR3 residues: CASSPPGAGHTGELFF. For the CDR3, the DNA is TGTGCCAGCTCACCACCGGGGGCAGGTCATACCGGGGAGCTGTTTTTT. The complete variable domain, with remaining parts taken from reference TRBV18 and TRBJ2-2, reads NAGVMQNPRHLVRRRGQEARLRCSPMKGHSHVYWYRQLPEEGLKFMVYLQKENIIDESGMPKERFSAEFPKEGPSILRIQQVVRGDSAAYFCASSPPGAGHTGELFFGEGSRLTVL.

The chain combines TRBV7-9 with TRBJ2-7; 8 nucleotides line up with TRBD1. The CDR3 extends over 16 amino acids. Germline V gene data show CDR1 as SEHNR and CDR2 as FQNEAQ (reference sequence). Unmatched junction bases numbered 11, after V lost 5 bases and J lost 2 bases. The CDR3 DNA follows: TGTGCCAGCAGCCAGTCCGACAGGGGACCGCCCTACGAGCAGTACTTC. It encodes CASSQSDRGPPYEQYF.

The CDR3 region is CASGWLRSEKLFF. The DNA for the CDR3 is TGTGCTAGTGGTTGGCTCCGCAGTGAAAAACTGTTTTTT. The rearrangement links TRBV12-5 to TRBJ1-4; no reliable D call. Germline V gene data show CDR1 as LGHNT and CDR2 as FRNRAP. V was cut by 4 bases and J by 7 bases, with 10 bases left in between. CDR3 length equals 13 residues.

The chain combines TRBV27 with TRBJ2-2, with TRBD1 matching over 10 bases. CDR1 is MNHEY, CDR2 SMNVEV, per germline (reference sequence). The CDR3 runs 15 residues. The V and J ends lost 6 bases and 6 bases, in that order; junction bases with no gene match: 7. CDR3 in amino acids: CASRLGTGDPGELFF. CDR3 DNA: TGTGCCAGCAGACTCGGGACAGGGGACCCCGGGGAGCTGTTTTTT.

This sequence joins TRBV27 and TRBJ1-6; TRBD1 might be the D (6 bases). This CDR3 contains 16 residues. V was trimmed by 5 bases and J by 9 bases, leaving 20 bases between them. Per the germline V gene, CDR1 is MNHEY and CDR2 is SMNVEV (reference sequence). This CDR3 reads CASSGNTGSRASPLHF. CDR3 in DNA: TGTGCCAGCAGTGGAAATACAGGGAGTCGCGCTTCACCCCTCCACTTT.

This clone was detected only once. J is TRBJ2-7 and V is TRBV11-2; 13 bases are shared with TRBD2. The length of the CDR3 is 15 residues. The V gene's germline CDR1 is SGHAT and CDR2 FQNNGV. The junction had 1 base not matched to a gene; V was cut back by 4 bases and J by 1 base. The CDR3 loop is CASSWGLAGSYEQYF. The CDR3 DNA follows: TGTGCCAGCAGCTGGGGACTAGCGGGGTCCTACGAGCAGTACTTC.

The chain uses TRBV28 and TRBJ1-5; possible D gene TRBD1, 5 bases. The CDR3 length is 12 residues. Trimming shortened V by 3 bases and J by 7 bases, and 7 bases separated the two germline ends. CDR1 is MDHEN, CDR2 SYDVKM, per germline. The DNA of the CDR3 is TGTGCCAGCAGTTTGCCAGGGCAGCCCCAGCATTTT. It translates to CASSLPGQPQHF.

The CDR3 protein is CASSLQGRAYEQYF. Here the CDR3 DNA reads TGTGCCAGCAGCTTACAGGGACGCGCCTACGAGCAGTACTTC. V and J are TRBV5-6 and TRBJ2-7; TRBD1 might be the D (6 bases). V was clipped by 2 bases and J by 2 bases, with 11 bases between them. Germline V gene sequence: CDR1 SGHDT, CDR2 YYEEEE. The CDR3 spans 14 residues.

This CDR3 is CASSIGTGDQETQYF. CDR3 coding DNA: TGCGCCAGCAGCATCGGGACAGGCGACCAAGAGACCCAGTACTTC. This sequence joins TRBV5-1 and TRBJ2-5; TRBD1 aligns across 8 bases. The CDR3 totals 15 residues. Per germline, CDR1 SGHRS and CDR2 YFSETQ. The ends lost 4 bases at V and 0 bases at J; junction bases unmatched: 5. Full variable domain (rest looked up from reference TRBV5-1 and TRBJ2-5): KAGVTQTPRYLIKTRGQQVTLSCSPISGHRSVSWYQQTPGQGLQFLFEYFSETQRNKGNFPGRFSGRQFSNSRSEMNVSTLELGDSALYLCASSIGTGDQETQYFGPGTRLLVL.

The V and J genes are TRBV27 and TRBJ1-1; 8 nucleotides line up with TRBD1. V shed 3 bases and J 0 bases; nucleotides not matched to a gene: 6. The CDR3 totals 16 residues. Per the germline V gene, CDR1 is MNHEY and CDR2 is SMNVEV (reference sequence). CDR3 DNA: TGTGCCAGCAGTTTTTTTGGGACAGGACTGAACACTGAAGCTTTCTTT. Its translation: CASSFFGTGLNTEAFF.

This clone has a single count. The rearrangement joins TRBV14 to TRBJ2-1; 7 nucleotides agree with TRBD1. The CDR3 is 18 residues long. The V segment lost 4 bases and the J segment 5 bases; nucleotides outside the gene matches: 17. CDR1 is SGHDN and CDR2 is FVKESK in the germline V gene. The CDR3 DNA reads TGTGCCAGCAGCCCACCGGGACAGCCGTTTAAGTCACACAATGAGCAGTTCTTC. Its protein is CASSPPGQPFKSHNEQFF.

The rearrangement joins TRBV5-1 to TRBJ1-6; 7 bases are shared with TRBD1. Germline lookup yields CDR1 SGHRS and CDR2 YFSETQ. V trimming: 2 bases; J trimming: 14 bases; junction bases outside the gene matches: 7. The CDR3 is made up of 13 amino acids. The CDR3 coding sequence is TGCGCCAGCAGCTTTCCAGGAGACAGGGCCCTCCACTTT. Protein sequence: CASSFPGDRALHF.

This rearrangement joins TRBV5-1 to TRBJ1-5; no clear D. V was trimmed by 4 bases and J by 4 bases, leaving 12 bases between them. This CDR3 has 14 amino acids. CDR1 and CDR2 from the germline V gene are SGHRS and YFSETQ. The CDR3 DNA is TGCGCCAGCAGCGACACTTCGGGGAATCAGCCCCAGCATTTT. This sequence encodes CASSDTSGNQPQHF.

The chain employs TRBV6-4 and TRBJ2-7, with 9 bases identical to TRBD2. Germline V CDR1 and CDR2: MRHNA, SNTAGT. Trimming took 3 bases from V and 3 from J; bases not matched to a gene: 6. The length of the CDR3 is 15 residues. DNA for the CDR3: TGTGCCAGCAGTGAGGTTAGCGGGAGTGTCTACGAGCAGTACTTC. Translating gives CASSEVSGSVYEQYF.

The V call is TRBV6-1, the J call TRBJ2-7, with D possibly matching TRBD1 (6 bases). Germline V gene lookup returns CDR1 MNHNS and CDR2 SASEGT. Trimming removed 4 bases at V and 5 bases at J, with 12 bases between. This CDR3 has 13 residues. CDR3 sequence (DNA): TGTGCCAGCAGTGTAGGCAGGGGCCACGAGCAGTACTTC. The encoded protein is CASSVGRGHEQYF.

The chain employs TRBV7-9 and TRBJ2-1; D not resolved. Germline CDR1 is SEHNR and CDR2 is FQNEAQ (reference sequence). The CDR3 length is 12 residues. The germline V and J ends were trimmed by 1 base and 8 bases, with 6 bases remaining between them. CDR3 nucleotides: TGTGCCAGCAGCTTAGTGGGCGATGAGCAGTTCTTC. Protein sequence: CASSLVGDEQFF.

The rearrangement uses TRBV15 and TRBJ2-3, with 8 bases aligning to TRBD2. The CDR3 contains 13 residues. CDR1 and CDR2 from the germline V gene are LNHNV and YYDKDF (reference sequence). J gave up 3 bases and V 9 bases, and 5 bases lay outside the gene matches. The CDR3 sequence: CATSGSSTDTQYF. The DNA of the CDR3 is TGTGCCACGAGCGGGAGTAGTACAGATACGCAGTATTTT.

V is TRBV30 and J is TRBJ1-4; a possible D gene is TRBD1 (5 bases). The germline V gene encodes CDR1 GTSNPN and CDR2 SVGIG (reference sequence). CDR3 length equals 15 residues. Between the trimmed V and J ends, which lost 2 bases and 5 bases, there was a span of 15 bases. CDR3: CAWSRGREVNEKLFF. In DNA form, the CDR3 reads TGTGCCTGGAGTAGGGGCCGTGAGGTCAATGAAAAACTGTTTTTT.

The chain combines TRBV28 with TRBJ2-7; 7 bases agree with TRBD1. Trimming at V came to 3 bases and at J to 0 bases, leaving 8 bases not matched to a gene. This CDR3 comprises 16 residues. CDR1 is MDHEN, CDR2 SYDVKM, per germline. CDR3 amino acids: CASSFPGQDHSYEQYF. CDR3 coding DNA: TGTGCCAGCAGTTTCCCTGGACAGGATCACTCCTACGAGCAGTACTTC.

This chain links TRBV7-9 with TRBJ1-4; D might be TRBD1 (5 bases). V lost 5 bases, J lost 0 bases, and 16 bases lay in between. Germline CDR1 is SEHNR and CDR2 is FQNEAQ (reference sequence). The CDR3 spans 17 residues. DNA for the CDR3: TGTGCCAGCAGCCCGCCCTTGGGGCAATCAACTAATGAAAAACTGTTTTTT. Amino acids: CASSPPLGQSTNEKLFF.

The genes are TRBV19 and TRBJ1-3; 8 positions agree with TRBD1. After removal of 9 bases from V and 0 bases from J, the junction contained 7 bases not matched to a gene. From germline, CDR1 is LNHDA and CDR2 SQIVND (reference sequence). This CDR3 is 15 amino acids long. In DNA form, the CDR3 reads TGTGCCAGCAAACGGGACAGGAGCTCTGGAAACACCATATATTTT. It translates to CASKRDRSSGNTIYF.

The rearrangement links TRBV29-1 to TRBJ1-2; D ambiguous. Germline V gene data show CDR1 as SQVTM and CDR2 as ANQGSEA. The CDR3 consists of 14 residues. Trimming pared 7 bases from V and 5 bases from J, leaving 20 bases between. The CDR3 region is CSARREFGNYGYTF. CDR3 in DNA: TGCAGCGCTAGACGGGAATTCGGTAATTATGGCTACACCTTC.

The chain is built from TRBV5-1 and TRBJ1-4, with D possibly being TRBD1 (6 bases). Trimming removed 5 bases at V and 8 bases at J, with 19 bases between. CDR1 and CDR2 (germline): SGHRS, YFSETQ. CDR3 length equals 15 residues. CDR3 nucleotides: TGCGCCAGCAGGTTCGCTGGACAGTCGCGAGAAAAACTGTTTTTT. The encoded protein is CASRFAGQSREKLFF. Combining the CDR3 with reference TRBV5-1 and TRBJ1-4 gives the whole variable domain KAGVTQTPRYLIKTRGQQVTLSCSPISGHRSVSWYQQTPGQGLQFLFEYFSETQRNKGNFPGRFSGRQFSNSRSEMNVSTLELGDSALYLCASRFAGQSREKLFFGSGTQLSVL.

CDR3 nucleotides: TGTGCCAGCAGCCAATCGGCGGGCACCGGGGAGCTGTTTTTT. Translated: CASSQSAGTGELFF. This chain connects TRBV16 to TRBJ2-2; perhaps TRBD2 as D (5 bases). The CDR3 extends over 14 amino acids. The V end lost 0 bases, the J end lost 4 bases, and 6 bases lay between the germline ends. Germline V gene sequence: CDR1 KGHSY, CDR2 FQNENV.

The sample holds one count of this clone. The rearrangement joins TRBV28 to TRBJ2-7, with 13 bases lining up with TRBD2. The CDR3 has 15 residues. The germline V gene has CDR1 MDHEN and CDR2 SYDVKM. V was clipped by 3 bases and J by 2 bases; unmatched bases: 1. As DNA, the CDR3 is TGTGCCAGCAGTTTTACTAGCGGGGGGGCCTACGAGCAGTACTTC. Translation gives CASSFTSGGAYEQYF.

The genes are TRBV5-1 and TRBJ1-2, with D possibly TRBD1 on 6 matching bases. The germline CDR1 and CDR2 sequences are SGHRS and YFSETQ. This CDR3 has 17 amino acids. With 0 bases removed from V and 3 bases from J, the gap between germline ends came to 18 bases. CDR3 loop: CASSLGLQDSADYGYTF. CDR3 sequence (DNA): TGCGCCAGCAGCTTGGGTTTGCAGGACAGTGCAGACTATGGCTACACCTTC.

This clone was seen just once. The gene calls are TRBV6-6 and TRBJ1-1; D not certain. V was clipped by 6 bases and J by 7 bases, with 18 bases between them. In germline, CDR1 is MNHNY, CDR2 SVGAGI (reference sequence). There are 14 residues in the CDR3. For the CDR3, the DNA is TGTGCCAGCAGCTCAGAACGGGGAACGGTTGAAGCTTTCTTT. Translating gives CASSSERGTVEAFF.